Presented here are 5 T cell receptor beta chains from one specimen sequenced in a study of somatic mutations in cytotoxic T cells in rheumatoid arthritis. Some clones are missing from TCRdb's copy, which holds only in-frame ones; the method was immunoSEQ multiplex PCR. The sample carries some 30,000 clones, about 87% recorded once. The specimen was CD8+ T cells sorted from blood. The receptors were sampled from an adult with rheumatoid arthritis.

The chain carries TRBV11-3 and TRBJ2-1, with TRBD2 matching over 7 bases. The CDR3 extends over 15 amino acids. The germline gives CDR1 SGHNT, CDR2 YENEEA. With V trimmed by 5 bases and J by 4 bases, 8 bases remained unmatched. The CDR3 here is CASSTIAGSYNEQFF. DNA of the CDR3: TGTGCCAGCAGCACAATAGCGGGTTCTTACAATGAGCAGTTCTTC.

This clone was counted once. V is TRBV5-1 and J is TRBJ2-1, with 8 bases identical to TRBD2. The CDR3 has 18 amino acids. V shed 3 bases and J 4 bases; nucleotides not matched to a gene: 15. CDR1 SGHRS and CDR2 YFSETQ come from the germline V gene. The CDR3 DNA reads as TGCGCCAGCAGCTCGCCTATGGCGGGAGGCCACGTATACAATGAGCAGTTCTTC. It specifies CASSSPMAGGHVYNEQFF.

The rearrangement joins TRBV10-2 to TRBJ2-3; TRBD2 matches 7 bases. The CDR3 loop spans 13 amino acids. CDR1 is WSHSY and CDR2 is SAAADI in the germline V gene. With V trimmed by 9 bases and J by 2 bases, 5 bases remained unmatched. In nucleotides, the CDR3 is TGCGCCAGTAGCGGGTTGAACACAGATACGCAGTATTTT. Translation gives CASSGLNTDTQYF.

For the CDR3, the DNA is TGCAGCTCCGACGGGGTGGATTCCTACAATGAGCAGTTCTTC. Translation gives CSSDGVDSYNEQFF. The chain links TRBV29-1 to TRBJ2-1; D possibly corresponds to TRBD2 (5 bases). This CDR3 contains 14 residues. The germline gives CDR1 SQVTM, CDR2 ANQGSEA. Trimming took 8 bases from V and 1 from J, leaving 15 bases between them.

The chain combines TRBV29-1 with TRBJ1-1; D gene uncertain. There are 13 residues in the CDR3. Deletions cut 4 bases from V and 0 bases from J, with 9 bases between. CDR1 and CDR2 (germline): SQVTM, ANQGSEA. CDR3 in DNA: TGCAGCGTTGGGACTGGAGTGAACACTGAAGCTTTCTTT. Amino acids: CSVGTGVNTEAFF.